A single sample gave rise to the 28 T cell receptor beta chains below, sequenced in a study of blood T cell repertoires in COVID-19. Profiling relied on immunoSEQ multiplex PCR, and the TCRdb table lists in-frame clones only, not all of them. The sample lists some 260,000 clones, around four fifths occurring once. The sequenced material came from peripheral blood. Every receptor here comes from a woman between 40 and 55 years old with active or convalescent COVID-19.

The chain combines TRBV11-2 with TRBJ1-6; TRBD1 is a possible D gene (6 bases). CDR3 length equals 14 residues. The V and J ends lost 2 bases and 6 bases respectively, with 8 bases between them. Germline V gene lookup returns CDR1 SGHAT and CDR2 FQNNGV. The CDR3 nucleotides are TGTGCCAGCAGCTTAACAGGGTCTAATTCACCCCTCCACTTT. Amino acid sequence: CASSLTGSNSPLHF.

The V and J genes are TRBV5-5 and TRBJ2-3, with 8 nucleotides matching TRBD2. Germline CDR1 SGHKS, CDR2 YYEKEE (reference sequence). The CDR3 loop spans 17 amino acids. V shed 1 base and J 3 bases; nucleotides not matched to a gene: 10. For the CDR3, the DNA is TGTGCCAGCAGCTTGTTTAGCGGGGCCCTCCGGACAGATACGCAGTATTTT. Translated: CASSLFSGALRTDTQYF.

This sequence joins TRBV6-5 and TRBJ1-4, with D perhaps TRBD1 (5 bases). The V gene lost 0 bases and the J gene lost 8 bases, with 10 bases spanning the gap. The CDR3 is made up of 14 amino acids. CDR1 is MNHEY and CDR2 is SVGAGI in the germline V gene. The CDR3 DNA sequence: TGTGCCAGCAGTTACTCGACAGCCCCCGAAAAACTGTTTTTT. It codes for CASSYSTAPEKLFF.

This CDR3 is CASGWGGPYEQYF. CDR3 DNA: TGTGCCAGCGGATGGGGGGGGCCCTACGAGCAGTACTTC. The chain is built from TRBV12-3 or TRBV12-4 and TRBJ2-7; TRBD2 might be the D (7 bases). The CDR3 covers 13 residues. V was cut by 8 bases and J by 2 bases, with 13 bases left in between.

The V call is TRBV7-9, the J call TRBJ1-4, with 7 bases aligning to TRBD1. Germline lookup yields CDR1 SEHNR and CDR2 FQNEAQ (reference sequence). Trimming at V came to 5 bases and at J to 7 bases, leaving 7 bases not matched to a gene. The CDR3 loop spans 14 amino acids. CDR3 sequence: CASSHRDSPEKLFF. The CDR3 DNA reads TGTGCCAGCAGCCACCGGGACAGTCCTGAAAAACTGTTTTTT.

J is TRBJ2-2 and V is TRBV5-4; perhaps TRBD1 as D (6 bases). CDR1 and CDR2 from the germline V gene are SGHNT and YYREEE (reference sequence). Trimming removed 2 bases at V and 4 bases at J, with 9 bases between. The CDR3 has 14 amino acids. This CDR3 is CASSFQGTTGELFF. The CDR3 DNA sequence: TGTGCCAGCAGCTTCCAGGGGACCACCGGGGAGCTGTTTTTT.

This clone showed up just once. The rearrangement joins TRBV14 to TRBJ1-2, with 9 bases identical to TRBD1. The CDR3 contains 15 residues. Germline CDR1 and CDR2: SGHDN and FVKESK. V trimming: 4 bases; J trimming: 13 bases; junction bases outside the gene matches: 16. CDR3 sequence (DNA): TGTGCCAGCAGCCGAGGTGCCGGGACAGGGATCTATAGCACCTTC. Its protein is CASSRGAGTGIYSTF.

V is TRBV11-2 and J is TRBJ1-5; no reliable D call. The germline CDR1 and CDR2 sequences are SGHAT and FQNNGV. V lost 5 bases and J 2 bases, leaving 13 bases between the germline ends. The CDR3 length is 15 residues. CDR3 in DNA: TGTGCCAGCAGCCAAGGCGGCTTGGGCAATCAGCCCCAGCATTTT. It yields the protein CASSQGGLGNQPQHF.

The V call is TRBV10-1, the J call TRBJ2-1; maybe TRBD1 (6 bases). CDR1 is WNHNN and CDR2 is SYGVQD in the germline V gene (reference sequence). The CDR3 is 15 residues long. Deletions cut 0 bases from V and 6 bases from J, with 12 bases between. This CDR3 is CASSESQDSPNEQFF. For the CDR3, the DNA is TGCGCCAGCAGTGAGTCTCAGGACAGCCCCAATGAGCAGTTCTTC.

The CDR3 DNA sequence: TGCGCCAGCAGCCAGTACGACAGGGGGCTGGGTGAAGCTTTCTTT. It yields the protein CASSQYDRGLGEAFF. The V and J genes are TRBV4-1 and TRBJ1-1, with 10 bases lining up with TRBD1. The CDR3 length is 15 residues. V was pared by 3 bases and J by 7 bases, with 8 bases of the junction left unmatched. CDR1 and CDR2 from the germline V gene are MGHRA and YSYEKL.

V gene TRBV5-1 combines with J gene TRBJ1-4, with 10 bases that match TRBD1. V was pared by 0 bases and J by 6 bases, with 2 bases of the junction left unmatched. This CDR3 region has 15 residues. Germline CDR1 is SGHRS and CDR2 is YFSETQ. As DNA, the CDR3 is TGCGCCAGCAGCTTGGCGACAGGGGGCCATGAAAAACTGTTTTTT. This translates into CASSLATGGHEKLFF.

The chain couples TRBV9 to TRBJ2-1; 7 positions agree with TRBD2. The CDR3 totals 16 residues. Germline CDR1 reads SGDLS; CDR2 reads YYNGEE. Losses at the gene ends were 0 bases for V and 4 bases for J; bases not matched to a gene: 7. CDR3 residues: CASSVVSGGPYNEQFF. DNA for the CDR3: TGTGCCAGCAGCGTAGTCTCGGGGGGACCTTACAATGAGCAGTTCTTC.

V gene TRBV2 combines with J gene TRBJ2-1, with 9 positions matching TRBD2. Trimming removed 6 bases from V and 10 bases from J; junction bases left unmatched: 10. This CDR3 region has 14 residues. CDR1 SNHLY and CDR2 FYNNEI come from the germline V gene. The CDR3 DNA reads TGTGCCAGCAGGGCGGGACTAGCTCCTTACGAGCAGTTCTTC. It specifies CASRAGLAPYEQFF.

The chain recombines TRBV28 with TRBJ2-1; no definite D call. CDR1 is MDHEN, CDR2 SYDVKM, per germline. V lost 2 bases and J lost 7, with 12 bases in between. CDR3 size: 14 residues. The CDR3 DNA follows: TGTGCCAGCAGTTTAGGCGGTTCTGGGAATGAGCAGTTCTTC. The encoded protein is CASSLGGSGNEQFF.

This clone has ten or more counts. Other DNA sequences in the same sample also yield this CDR3. V gene TRBV7-3 combines with J gene TRBJ2-1, with 8 bases that match TRBD2. Germline assignment: CDR1 SGHTA and CDR2 FQGTGA. The J segment lost 6 bases and the V segment lost 1 base, leaving 8 bases of the junction unmatched. This CDR3 region has 16 residues. The CDR3, as DNA: TGTGCCAGCAGCTTAAGGGCCGGGGGGGCTGGCAATGAGCAGTTCTTC. The encoded protein is CASSLRAGGAGNEQFF.

The J gene is TRBJ2-5, the V gene TRBV6-5; D gene unclear. The CDR3 covers 12 residues. CDR1 is MNHEY, CDR2 SVGAGI, per germline. Trimming stripped 8 bases from V and 3 bases from J, with 10 bases between. Here the CDR3 reads CASRVREETQYF. Written as DNA, the CDR3 is TGTGCCAGCCGGGTAAGAGAAGAGACCCAGTACTTC.

The chain carries TRBV2 and TRBJ1-2; 10 nucleotides agree with TRBD1. CDR3 size: 12 residues. CDR1 and CDR2 from the germline V gene are SNHLY and FYNNEI. Trimming removed 8 bases from V and 13 bases from J; junction bases left unmatched: 10. CDR3 region: CASSTGTGASTF. The CDR3 DNA reads as TGTGCCAGCTCAACCGGGACAGGGGCCTCCACCTTC.

This clone showed up just once. The chain employs TRBV14 and TRBJ1-2; 7 bases fit TRBD1. The CDR3 sequence is 16 residues long. V dropped 1 base and J dropped 8; count of bases not matched to a gene: 13. CDR1 is SGHDN and CDR2 is FVKESK in the germline V gene. CDR3 protein: CASSQARGGTSEGYTF. The CDR3 nucleotides read TGTGCCAGCAGCCAAGCTAGAGGGGGCACTTCGGAAGGCTACACCTTC.

This chain joins TRBV10-1 and TRBJ1-5, with TRBD1 as a possible D gene (5 bases). Germline V gene lookup returns CDR1 WNHNN and CDR2 SYGVQD (reference sequence). CDR3 length: 16 amino acids. Trimming removed 0 bases from V and 5 bases from J, with 14 bases in between. The CDR3 protein is CASSESGGVIYQPQHF. Here the CDR3 DNA reads TGCGCCAGCAGTGAGTCTGGGGGGGTGATCTATCAGCCCCAGCATTTT.

The V and J genes are TRBV6-5 and TRBJ1-5; 10 bases are a match to TRBD1. The V and J ends lost 3 bases and 7 bases, in that order; junction bases with no gene match: 3. The CDR3 is made up of 14 amino acids. Germline V gives CDR1 MNHEY, CDR2 SVGAGI. This CDR3 reads CASSYGTGVQPQHF. CDR3 coding DNA: TGTGCCAGCAGTTATGGGACAGGGGTCCAGCCCCAGCATTTT.

This clone came up a few times. The chain links TRBV28 to TRBJ1-5; TRBD1 aligns across 12 bases. Per germline, CDR1 MDHEN and CDR2 SYDVKM. The J segment lost 1 base and the V segment lost 4 bases, leaving 8 bases of the junction unmatched. This CDR3 region has 18 residues. The CDR3 DNA sequence: TGTGCCAGCAGTTCCCCGGGACAGGGGGCTTTAAGCAATCAGCCCCAGCATTTT. Its translation: CASSSPGQGALSNQPQHF.

V is TRBV10-3 and J is TRBJ2-3, with D perhaps TRBD2 (5 bases). The CDR3 totals 13 residues. Germline CDR1 ENHRY, CDR2 SYGVKD. Deletions cut 0 bases from V and 4 bases from J, with 5 bases between. In DNA form, the CDR3 reads TGTGCCATCAGTGAGTCCGGGGCAGATACGCAGTATTTT. This gives the protein CAISESGADTQYF.

A few counts support this clone. V is TRBV7-9 and J is TRBJ2-7; 7 nucleotides line up with TRBD1. Trimming took 5 bases from V and 5 from J; bases not matched to a gene: 9. The CDR3 length is 14 residues. Per germline, CDR1 SEHNR and CDR2 FQNEAQ (reference sequence). The CDR3 spells CASSPGSQGNEQYV. The CDR3 coding sequence is TGTGCCAGCAGCCCGGGATCACAGGGGAACGAGCAGTACGTC.

This sequence joins TRBV19 and TRBJ1-5; tentatively, D is TRBD1 (5 bases). V lost 10 bases and J 0 bases, leaving 16 bases between the germline ends. The germline gives CDR1 LNHDA, CDR2 SQIVND (reference sequence). The CDR3 runs 15 residues. CDR3 residues: CATGRAGNSNQPQHF. CDR3 nucleotide sequence: TGTGCCACCGGAAGGGCAGGGAATAGCAATCAGCCCCAGCATTTT.

The chain carries TRBV5-5 and TRBJ1-5; D possibly corresponds to TRBD1 (5 bases). The germline CDR1 and CDR2 sequences are SGHKS and YYEKEE (reference sequence). V lost 4 bases and J 5 bases, leaving 10 bases between the germline ends. This CDR3 spans 13 amino acids. In DNA form, the CDR3 reads TGTGCCAGCAGCCGTGACAGTGATCAGCCCCAGCATTTT. Protein product: CASSRDSDQPQHF.

The chain couples TRBV2 to TRBJ2-3, with 7 bases matching TRBD1. Germline V gene lookup returns CDR1 SNHLY and CDR2 FYNNEI. With 7 bases clipped from V and 0 bases from J, the junction kept 7 bases outside the gene matches. The CDR3 length is 15 residues. This chain's CDR3 is CASNLGGTSTDTQYF. The CDR3 DNA reads as TGTGCCAGCAACTTAGGGGGCACCAGCACAGATACGCAGTATTTT.

This clone has more than one count but fewer than ten. The chain carries TRBV2 and TRBJ1-2, with D unresolved. The V end was cut by 1 base, the J end by 3 bases, with 6 bases between. Germline V gives CDR1 SNHLY, CDR2 FYNNEI. The CDR3 is made up of 13 amino acids. The CDR3 loop is CASSEGLYYGYTF. In nucleotides, the CDR3 is TGTGCCAGCAGTGAAGGGCTTTACTATGGCTACACCTTC.

This sequence joins TRBV28 and TRBJ1-6, with 8 bases matching TRBD1. The CDR3 runs to 14 residues. The V gene's germline CDR1 is MDHEN and CDR2 SYDVKM. V gave up 5 bases and J gave up 6 bases; unmatched junction bases: 3. The CDR3 is CASSVGQGNSPLHF. Written as DNA, the CDR3 is TGTGCCAGCAGTGTAGGACAGGGTAATTCACCCCTCCACTTT.